A selection of T cell receptor beta chains follows, all from one sample in a study of shared clonotypes between healthy human individuals. Clones were read by immunoSEQ multiplex PCR, and TCRdb kept only the in-frame ones, dropping some. This table holds a few million clones, around 93% found once. The sequencing sample was made of naive CD8+ T cells from PBMCs. All receptors derive from a man between 18 and 35 years old in good health. Some clones in this sample may be carry-over from other donors' samples. Both conserved end residues are part of each CDR3.

CDR3: CASSTGTSSYNEQFF
V: TRBV7-9
length: 15
J: TRBJ2-1

CDR3: CAWSGGSSYEQYF
V: TRBV30
length: 13
J: TRBJ2-7

CDR3: CASSLMSYNTEAFF
V: TRBV5-6
length: 14
J: TRBJ1-1

CDR3: CASSSGTANTEAFF
V: TRBV5-1
length: 14
J: TRBJ1-1

CDR3: CASIMEGPWSTEAFF
V: TRBV28
length: 15
J: TRBJ1-1

CDR3: CASSPSRSYEQYF
V: TRBV4-3
length: 13
J: TRBJ2-7

CDR3: CASSPRDSWGDTEAFF
V: TRBV19
length: 16
J: TRBJ1-1

CDR3: CASSLGSRASGLSYEQYF
V: TRBV28
length: 18
J: TRBJ2-7

CDR3: CASSPPWGGIAKNIQYF
V: TRBV5-6
length: 17
J: TRBJ2-4

CDR3: CASSTDRGWGGYTF
V: TRBV7-9
length: 14
J: TRBJ1-2

CDR3: CASSADRGINYGYTF
V: TRBV6-5
length: 15
J: TRBJ1-2

CDR3: CASSLAGVNEQFF
V: TRBV7-9
length: 13
J: TRBJ2-1

CDR3: CASSLFTREQFF
V: TRBV28
length: 12
J: TRBJ2-1

CDR3: CAISDLGGENIQYF
V: TRBV10-3
length: 14
J: TRBJ2-4

CDR3: CASSTTGTYSYEQYF
V: TRBV27
length: 15
J: TRBJ2-7

CDR3: CASSEKGGQNTEAFF
V: TRBV2
length: 15
J: TRBJ1-1

CDR3: CASSPTSNEQFF
V: TRBV6-6
length: 12
J: TRBJ2-1

CDR3: CASSYKVLYGYTF
V: TRBV28
length: 13
J: TRBJ1-2

CDR3: CASSLVSAAGEAFF
V: TRBV5-1
length: 14
J: TRBJ1-1

CDR3: CASSLRWGAREKLFF
V: TRBV27
length: 15
J: TRBJ1-4

CDR3: CASSLRGAPPREQYF
V: TRBV27
length: 15
J: TRBJ2-7

CDR3: CASSYSGPSGYEQFF
V: TRBV6-5
length: 15
J: TRBJ2-1

CDR3: CASSRGDEAFF
V: TRBV19
length: 11
J: TRBJ1-1

CDR3: CASSPGGGHSYEQYF
V: TRBV9
length: 15
J: TRBJ2-7

CDR3: CASRAGGGQPQHF
V: TRBV6-5
length: 13
J: TRBJ1-5

CDR3: CASSQEGAGVLETQYF
V: TRBV4-2
length: 16
J: TRBJ2-5

CDR3: CASSLSRAPYNEQFF
V: TRBV7-8
length: 15
J: TRBJ2-1

CDR3: CASSYTSPYTGELFF
V: TRBV6-6
length: 15
J: TRBJ2-2

CDR3: CAISESFSPTGAFAYEQYF
V: TRBV10-3
length: 19
J: TRBJ2-7

CDR3: CASSITGTGRDEQYF
V: TRBV19
length: 15
J: TRBJ2-7

CDR3: CATNRGMSEAFF
V: TRBV15
length: 12
J: TRBJ1-1

CDR3: CASSRGAGRGTYEQYF
V: TRBV2
length: 16
J: TRBJ2-7

CDR3: CASSGQENQPQHF
V: TRBV2
length: 13
J: TRBJ1-5

CDR3: CATSRERGTGNYEQYF
V: TRBV15
length: 16
J: -

CDR3: CAWSVAGGYEQYF
V: TRBV30
length: 13
J: TRBJ2-7

CDR3: CASSLEATGLGAGANVLTF
V: TRBV7-2
length: 19
J: TRBJ2-6

CDR3: CASSERRTYEQYF
V: TRBV5-6
length: 13
J: TRBJ2-7

CDR3: CASSTAQGDTQYF
V: TRBV5-5
length: 13
J: TRBJ2-3

CDR3: CAISEVMTAVHYEQYF
V: TRBV10-3
length: 16
J: TRBJ2-7

CDR3: CAGGWDRSADTQYF
V: TRBV2
length: 14
J: TRBJ2-3

CDR3: CASSLPGQGNSPLHF
V: TRBV9
length: 15
J: TRBJ1-6

CDR3: CASSLGTGPTEAFF
V: TRBV5-4
length: 14
J: TRBJ1-1

CDR3: CAWRAAGYEQYF
V: TRBV30
length: 12
J: TRBJ2-7

CDR3: CASSNSGRGTGELFF
V: TRBV10-2
length: 15
J: TRBJ2-2

CDR3: CASREGLAGPYEQYF
V: TRBV6-1
length: 15
J: TRBJ2-7

CDR3: CASSLSRHSLFQF
V: TRBV7-2
length: 13
J: TRBJ1-2

CDR3: CASSVGPTGTGGIGYTF
V: TRBV5-5
length: 17
J: TRBJ1-2

CDR3: CASGDSPRQYF
V: TRBV27
length: 11
J: TRBJ2-7

CDR3: CASSQSWGPNYGYTF
V: TRBV4-1
length: 15
J: TRBJ1-2

CDR3: CSVEGGVTGANVLTF
V: TRBV29-1
length: 15
J: TRBJ2-6

CDR3: CASSLHRLAHIEQFF
V: TRBV6-5
length: 15
J: TRBJ2-1

CDR3: CASSTRDRGAYEQYF
V: TRBV5-5
length: 15
J: TRBJ2-7

CDR3: CATAATGLTYEQYF
V: TRBV10-3
length: 14
J: TRBJ2-7

CDR3: CASSQEPGTNLLSEQFF
V: TRBV4-1
length: 17
J: TRBJ2-1

CDR3: CASSSGTGGIPTGANVLTF
V: TRBV27
length: 19
J: TRBJ2-6

CDR3: CASSISGSSYEQYF
V: TRBV7-2
length: 14
J: TRBJ2-7

CDR3: CASSLVRRVYEQYF
V: TRBV5-6
length: 14
J: TRBJ2-7